Below, one T cell receptor beta chain is given with its context. This entry belongs to a study of control samples from healthy donors and cancer patients. Trimming removed 6 bases from V and 1 base from J; junction bases left unmatched: 7. The CDR3 runs 17 residues. CDR1 and CDR2 (germline): MDHEN, SYDVKM. Here immunoSEQ multiplex PCR was the method, and the copy in TCRdb shows in-frame clones only, minus some. The table shows more than 35,000 clones, with 90% to 95% occurring only once. This sequence joins TRBV28 and TRBJ2-6; 9 nucleotides align to TRBD1. The receptor was isolated from a man aged 55 to 70 in good health. Sequencing input: blood. Here the CDR3 reads CASRTPGTGSGANVLTF. The DNA of the CDR3 is TGTGCCAGCAGAACCCCCGGGACAGGGTCTGGGGCCAACGTCCTGACTTTC.